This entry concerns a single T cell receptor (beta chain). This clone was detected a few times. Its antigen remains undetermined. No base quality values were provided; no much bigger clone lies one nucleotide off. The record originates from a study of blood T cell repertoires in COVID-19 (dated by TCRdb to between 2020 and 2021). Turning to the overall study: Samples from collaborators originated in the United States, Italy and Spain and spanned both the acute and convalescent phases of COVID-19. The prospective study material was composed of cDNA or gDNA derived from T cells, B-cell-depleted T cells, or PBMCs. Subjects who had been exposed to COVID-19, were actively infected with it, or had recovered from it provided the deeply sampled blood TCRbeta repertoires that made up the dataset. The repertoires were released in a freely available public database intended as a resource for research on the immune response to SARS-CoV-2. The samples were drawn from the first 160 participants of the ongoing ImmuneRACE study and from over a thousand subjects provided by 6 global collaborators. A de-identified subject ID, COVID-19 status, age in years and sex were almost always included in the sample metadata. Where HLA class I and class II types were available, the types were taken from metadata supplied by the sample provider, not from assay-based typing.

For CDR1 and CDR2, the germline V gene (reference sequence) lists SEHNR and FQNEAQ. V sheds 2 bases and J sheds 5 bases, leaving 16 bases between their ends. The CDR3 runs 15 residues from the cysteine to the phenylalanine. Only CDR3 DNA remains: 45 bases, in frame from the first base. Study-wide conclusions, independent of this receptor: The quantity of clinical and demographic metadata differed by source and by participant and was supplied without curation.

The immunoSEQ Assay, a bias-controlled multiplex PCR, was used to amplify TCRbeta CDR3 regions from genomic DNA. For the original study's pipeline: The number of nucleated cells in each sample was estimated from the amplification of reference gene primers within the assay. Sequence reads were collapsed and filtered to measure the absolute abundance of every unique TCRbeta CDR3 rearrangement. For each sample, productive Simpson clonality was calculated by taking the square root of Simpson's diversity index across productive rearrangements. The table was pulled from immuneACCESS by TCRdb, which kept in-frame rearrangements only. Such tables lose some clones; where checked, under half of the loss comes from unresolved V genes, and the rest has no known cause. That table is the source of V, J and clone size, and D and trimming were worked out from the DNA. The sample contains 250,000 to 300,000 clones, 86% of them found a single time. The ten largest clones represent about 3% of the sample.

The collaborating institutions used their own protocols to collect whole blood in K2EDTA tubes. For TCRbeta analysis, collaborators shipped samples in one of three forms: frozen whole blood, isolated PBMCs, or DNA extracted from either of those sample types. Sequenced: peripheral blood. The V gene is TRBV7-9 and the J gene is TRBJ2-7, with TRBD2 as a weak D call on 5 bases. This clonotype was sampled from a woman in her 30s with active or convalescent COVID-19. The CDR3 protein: CASSLRAGGSDEQYF. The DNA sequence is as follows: TGTGCCAGCAGCTTAAGGGCAGGAGGCAGCGACGAGCAGTACTTC.